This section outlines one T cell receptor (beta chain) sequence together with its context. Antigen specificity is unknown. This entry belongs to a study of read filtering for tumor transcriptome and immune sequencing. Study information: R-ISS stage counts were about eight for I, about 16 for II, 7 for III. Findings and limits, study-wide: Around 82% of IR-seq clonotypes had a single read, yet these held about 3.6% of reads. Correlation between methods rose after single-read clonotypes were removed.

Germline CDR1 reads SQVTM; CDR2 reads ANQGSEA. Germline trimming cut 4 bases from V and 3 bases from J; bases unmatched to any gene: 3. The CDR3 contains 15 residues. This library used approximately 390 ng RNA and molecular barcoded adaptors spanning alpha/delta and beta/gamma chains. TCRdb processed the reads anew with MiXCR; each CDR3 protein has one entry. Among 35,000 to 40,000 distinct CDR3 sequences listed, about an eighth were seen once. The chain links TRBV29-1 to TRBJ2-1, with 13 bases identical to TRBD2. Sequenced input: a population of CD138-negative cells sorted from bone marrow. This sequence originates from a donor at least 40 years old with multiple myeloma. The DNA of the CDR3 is TGCAGCGTTGGACTAGCGGGAGGAGGCTACAATGAGCAGTTCTTC. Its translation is CSVGLAGGGYNEQFF.